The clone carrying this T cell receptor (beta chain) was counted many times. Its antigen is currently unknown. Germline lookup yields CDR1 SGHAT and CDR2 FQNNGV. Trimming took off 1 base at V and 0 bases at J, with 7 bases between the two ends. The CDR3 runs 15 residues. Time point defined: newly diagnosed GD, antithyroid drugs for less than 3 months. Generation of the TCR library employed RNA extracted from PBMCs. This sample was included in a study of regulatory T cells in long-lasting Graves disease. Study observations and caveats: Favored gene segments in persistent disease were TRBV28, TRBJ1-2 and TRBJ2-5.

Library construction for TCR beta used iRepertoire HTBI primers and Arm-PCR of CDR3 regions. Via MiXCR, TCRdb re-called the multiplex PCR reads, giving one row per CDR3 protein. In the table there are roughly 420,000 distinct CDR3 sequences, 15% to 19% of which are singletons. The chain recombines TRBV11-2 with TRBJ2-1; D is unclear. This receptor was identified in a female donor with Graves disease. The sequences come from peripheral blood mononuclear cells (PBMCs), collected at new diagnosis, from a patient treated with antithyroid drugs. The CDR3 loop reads CASSLAAYSYNEQFF. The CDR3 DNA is TGTGCCAGCAGCTTAGCGGCCTACTCCTACAATGAGCAGTTCTTC. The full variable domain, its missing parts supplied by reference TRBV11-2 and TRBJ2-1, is EAGVAQSPRYKIIEKRQSVAFWCNPISGHATLYWYQQILGQGPKLLIQFQNNGVVDDSQLPKDRFSAERLKGVDSTLKIQPAKLEDSAVYLCASSLAAYSYNEQFFGPGTRLTVL.